The rows below give T cell receptor beta chains drawn from one sample of a study of Ad26.COV2.S vaccination and SARS-CoV-2 variants. Clones were sequenced by immunoSEQ multiplex PCR, and TCRdb holds only the in-frame ones, with some missing. Among around 250,000 clones listed, around 87% were seen once. Specimen: peripheral blood, collected in a trial of Ad26.COV2.S vaccine versus placebo. The receptors were sampled from a person between 18 and 60 years old who received the Ad26.COV2.S COVID-19 vaccine or a placebo. The CDR3 runs from the conserved cysteine through the conserved F or W. D genes are given only for firm matches. The size entry is marked missing in some rows and otherwise reads once, few, many or a size class.

v_call	j_call	clone_size	d_call	cdr3_aa
TRBV11-1	TRBJ2-7	NA	TRBD1	CASSLQGAGYVQYF
TRBV6-5	TRBJ1-1	NA	NA	CASRAQGLNTEAFF
TRBV11-2	TRBJ1-2	NA	NA	CASSLGAAYGYTF
TRBV29-1	TRBJ2-2	NA	NA	CSVVGTSHTGELFF
TRBV18	TRBJ2-5	NA	TRBD1	CASSPLTGHQETQYF
TRBV5-1	TRBJ2-3	NA	TRBD2	CASSAGLAGGPVDTQYF
TRBV3-1/TRBV3-2	TRBJ1-4	NA	NA	CASSQTYGEKLFF
TRBV5-6	TRBJ2-2	NA	NA	CASSSSFAGLNTGELFF
TRBV13	TRBJ2-3	once	NA	CASSLAQTVSTDTQYF
TRBV9	TRBJ2-3	NA	TRBD2	CASARISGVLTDTQYF
TRBV19	TRBJ1-4	NA	NA	CASSIWAGGKGLFF
TRBV11-2	TRBJ1-2	NA	NA	CASNPWGGSNYGYTF
TRBV7-9	TRBJ2-1	NA	TRBD1	CASSFKRDSSYNEQFF
TRBV30	TRBJ2-1	once	NA	CAWSGESDEQFF
TRBV7-9	TRBJ2-7	NA	TRBD1	CASRPSGQGDTEQYF
TRBV27	TRBJ1-1	NA	NA	CASRFDRNTEAFF
TRBV7-8	TRBJ1-5	NA	NA	CASSLRWQGNQPQHF
TRBV18	TRBJ2-1	once	TRBD2	CASSPLGTSSYNEQFF
TRBV19	TRBJ1-1	NA	TRBD1	CASRGTGTANTEAFF
TRBV27	TRBJ2-2	NA	TRBD2	CASSPLAGDTGELFF
TRBV3-1/TRBV3-2	TRBJ2-7	NA	TRBD2	CASSQGLAVTYEQYF
TRBV11-2	TRBJ1-3	NA	NA	CASGVAAGNTIYF
TRBV10-2	TRBJ2-7	NA	NA	CASSEGGPNVRYF
TRBV5-1	TRBJ1-1	NA	TRBD1	CASSSRQGASTEAFF
TRBV3-1/TRBV3-2	TRBJ1-1	NA	NA	CASSQDEGPEAFF
TRBV3-1/TRBV3-2	TRBJ1-1	NA	TRBD1	CASSLTGFNTEAFF
TRBV20-1	TRBJ2-3	NA	NA	CSASRRQGETDTQYF
TRBV10-3	TRBJ2-1	once	NA	CAISESTGYNEQFF
TRBV11-2	TRBJ2-7	NA	NA	CASSFVSYEQYF
TRBV7-9	TRBJ2-1	NA	TRBD1	CASSSTGPYNEQFF
TRBV18	TRBJ1-6	NA	NA	CASGLPYNSPLHF
TRBV25-1	TRBJ1-2	NA	NA	CASSEEPGRGYTF
TRBV19	TRBJ2-5	NA	TRBD2	CASSTGLAGARAETQYF
TRBV9	TRBJ1-1	NA	NA	CASSVAGGSAEAFF
TRBV4-2	TRBJ1-5	NA	NA	CASSQDPDSNQPQHF
TRBV18	TRBJ2-7	NA	NA	CASSLAGTDEQYF
TRBV2	TRBJ1-1	NA	NA	CASSEAFF
TRBV18	TRBJ1-1	few	NA	CASSPPTGQGTEAFF
TRBV19	TRBJ1-4	NA	TRBD1	CASSPTGQGASTNEKLFF
TRBV7-2	TRBJ2-7	NA	TRBD1	CASSYAGTDPYEQYF
TRBV5-1	TRBJ2-1	NA	NA	CASSVQGGTPYNEQFF
TRBV5-1	TRBJ1-1	once	NA	CASSFRQNTEAFF
TRBV5-5	TRBJ2-1	NA	TRBD2	CASSAGSASGMSSYNEQFF
TRBV7-2	TRBJ1-1	few	TRBD1	CASSLQGAQGSGAFF
TRBV11-1	TRBJ2-5	NA	NA	CASSLASGSETQYF
TRBV15	TRBJ2-3	NA	NA	CATSRGGDTQYF
TRBV7-9	TRBJ1-4	NA	NA	CAAYRARDEKLFF
TRBV24-1	TRBJ1-2	NA	NA	CATSDTEGGGGYTF
TRBV3-1/TRBV3-2	TRBJ2-2	NA	NA	CASSQGLGNTGELFF
TRBV5-1	TRBJ2-1	NA	TRBD2	CASSLAGLAGAKQGIF
TRBV5-1	TRBJ2-1	NA	TRBD1	CASSRGGEEQFF
TRBV7-2	TRBJ2-1	NA	TRBD1	CASSYRDRSFYEQFF
TRBV12-3/TRBV12-4	TRBJ1-1	NA	NA	CASSLRHTDEAFF
TRBV5-8	TRBJ1-5	NA	NA	CASSSQGGRTSNQPQHF
TRBV24-1	TRBJ2-3	once	NA	CATSDRKFTDTQYF
TRBV5-5	TRBJ1-2	NA	NA	CASSLTVDGYTF
TRBV2	TRBJ2-5	once	NA	CASWVGKVETQYF